Listed below are T cell receptor beta chains from one sample, sequenced in a study of T cells in pancreatic ductal adenocarcinoma. Clones were sequenced by immunoSEQ multiplex PCR, and TCRdb holds only the in-frame ones, with some missing. The sample carries 85,000 to 120,000 clones, 90% to 95% recorded once. Specimen: PBMCs. These receptors were taken from a human donor with pancreatic ductal adenocarcinoma. Each CDR3 is given with its conserved first and last residue. The D gene is left open where the match is weak. Not every row has a clone size; where given, it reads once, few, many or a size class.

TRBJ2-1,TRBV4-3,NA,TRBD2,16,CASSPLAGGAYNEQFF,TGCGCCAGCAGCCCCCTAGCGGGAGGGGCCTACAATGAGCAGTTCTTC
TRBJ2-1,TRBV7-2,NA,TRBD2,14,CASSGTSGLNEQFF,TGTGCCAGCTCTGGGACTAGCGGGCTCAATGAGCAGTTCTTC
TRBJ1-2,TRBV5-4,NA,NA,13,CASSTRGEEGYTF,TGTGCCAGCAGTACCCGGGGAGAAGAGGGCTACACCTTC
TRBJ1-2,TRBV7-9,NA,TRBD1,16,CASSETAGQGVFGYTF,TGTGCCAGCAGCGAAACCGCAGGACAGGGGGTATTTGGCTACACCTTC
TRBJ2-6,TRBV14,NA,NA,14,CASSPPSGANVLTF,TGTGCCAGCAGTCCCCCTTCTGGGGCCAACGTCCTGACTTTC
TRBJ2-1,TRBV7-3,NA,NA,13,CASSLGTYNEQFF,TGTGCCAGCAGCCTCGGGACCTACAATGAGCAGTTCTTC
TRBJ2-7,TRBV2,NA,NA,11,CASSQTYEQYF,TGTGCCAGCTCCCAAACATACGAGCAGTACTTC
TRBJ1-1,TRBV2,NA,NA,14,CASSVASSDTEAFF,TGTGCCAGCAGTGTGGCCTCGAGCGACACTGAAGCTTTCTTT
TRBJ2-4,TRBV1,NA,NA,16,CTSSCPGARCISIQYF,TGCACCAGCAGCTGTCCGGGAGCGCGATGTATCAGCATTCAGTACTTC
TRBJ2-7,TRBV9,NA,TRBD2,15,CASSVDASGSYEQYF,TGTGCCAGCAGCGTAGACGCTAGCGGGTCCTACGAGCAGTACTTC
TRBJ2-1,TRBV7-9,NA,NA,14,CASSLPSLRSEQFF,TGTGCCAGCAGCTTACCTTCTTTACGGAGTGAGCAGTTCTTC
TRBJ1-4,TRBV5-1,NA,NA,14,CASSLDTITQKLFF,TGCGCCAGCAGCTTGGATACGATTACGCAGAAACTGTTTTTT
TRBJ2-3,TRBV7-3,NA,TRBD2,16,CASSLSVAGGPDTQYF,TGTGCCAGCAGCTTATCGGTAGCGGGAGGGCCAGATACGCAGTATTTT
TRBJ2-3,TRBV11-2,NA,NA,16,CASSPMGQPPTDTQYF,TGTGCCAGCAGCCCCATGGGCCAGCCGCCCACAGATACGCAGTATTTT
TRBJ1-5,TRBV18,NA,NA,14,CASSPGSSDQPQHF,TGTGCCAGCTCCCCGGGTTCGTCCGATCAGCCCCAGCATTTT
TRBJ2-2,TRBV5-4,NA,NA,15,CASSLEPTGTGELFF,TGTGCCAGCAGCTTGGAACCAACAGGGACCGGGGAGCTGTTTTTT
TRBJ2-7,TRBV7-6,NA,NA,14,CASSPGERELEQYF,TGTGCCAGCAGCCCTGGAGAGAGGGAGTTGGAGCAGTACTTC
TRBJ2-7,TRBV11-2,NA,NA,12,CASTQVQGEQYF,TGTGCCAGCACCCAGGTCCAGGGCGAGCAGTACTTC
TRBJ2-5,TRBV7-7,NA,TRBD1,15,CASSKSGTGGETQYF,TGTGCCAGCAGCAAATCTGGGACAGGGGGCGAGACCCAGTACTTC
TRBJ1-2,TRBV10-3,NA,TRBD1,16,CAISESDQGQGGGYTF,TGTGCCATCAGTGAGTCGGATCAGGGACAGGGAGGCGGCTACACCTTC
TRBJ2-7,TRBV6-6,NA,NA,13,CASSHSREYEQYF,TGTGCCAGCAGTCATAGTCGAGAGTACGAGCAGTACTTC
TRBJ2-7,TRBV5-8,NA,NA,15,CASSLATGYKHEQYF,TGTGCCAGCAGCCTAGCGACAGGGTACAAACACGAGCAGTACTTC
TRBJ1-2,TRBV7-8,NA,NA,14,CASSLNRGGYGYTF,TGTGCCAGCAGCTTAAATAGGGGTGGCTATGGCTACACCTTC
TRBJ2-7,TRBV7-2,NA,TRBD2,14,CASSLSGGAYEQYF,TGTGCCAGCAGCCTGAGCGGGGGAGCCTACGAGCAGTACTTC
TRBJ2-3,TRBV10-3,NA,NA,15,CAISGSGTYTDTQYF,TGTGCCATCAGTGGTTCCGGGACTTACACAGATACGCAGTATTTT
TRBJ2-7,TRBV6-6,once,NA,13,CASSYGGWDEQYF,TGTGCCAGCAGTTATGGGGGCTGGGACGAGCAGTACTTC
TRBJ1-1,TRBV27,NA,TRBD1,16,CASSSGRGRFASSAFF,TGTGCCAGCAGTTCAGGCAGGGGGCGCTTTGCGAGTTCGGCTTTCTTT
TRBJ2-2,TRBV7-2,NA,NA,15,CASSLFTGVGGELFF,TGTGCCAGCAGCTTATTTACGGGAGTCGGCGGGGAGCTGTTTTTT
TRBJ1-4,TRBV4-2,NA,NA,15,CASSQREGSNEKLFF,TGTGCCAGCAGCCAAAGGGAGGGTTCTAATGAAAAACTGTTTTTT
TRBJ1-2,TRBV28,NA,NA,14,CASSSDSVPYGYTF,TGTGCCAGCAGTTCGGACAGTGTCCCTTATGGCTACACCTTC
TRBJ2-5,TRBV30,NA,TRBD1,13,CAWRGTGQETQYF,TGTGCCTGGAGGGGGACAGGTCAAGAGACCCAGTACTTC
TRBJ1-2,TRBV6-5,NA,TRBD1,15,CAPSYGDRVFYGYTF,TGTGCCCCCAGTTACGGCGACAGGGTCTTCTATGGCTACACCTTC
TRBJ2-7,TRBV28,NA,TRBD2,16,CASSSPGTSGPYEQYF,TGTGCCAGCAGTTCCCCTGGGACTAGCGGACCCTACGAGCAGTACTTC
TRBJ2-3,TRBV30,NA,TRBD2,12,CAWSVFAGGQYF,TGTGCCTGGAGTGTCTTCGCGGGAGGGCAGTATTTT
TRBJ2-2,TRBV11-2,NA,TRBD1,15,CASSLTGGNTGELFF,TGTGCCAGCAGCTTAACAGGGGGTAACACCGGGGAGCTGTTTTTT
TRBJ1-5,TRBV11-2,NA,TRBD1,17,CASSLGARGTGGQPQHF,TGTGCCAGCAGCTTAGGGGCCCGTGGGACAGGTGGTCAGCCCCAGCATTTT
TRBJ2-3,TRBV7-3,once,NA,14,CASSLMAGTDTQYF,TGTGCCAGCAGCTTAATGGCAGGCACAGATACGCAGTATTTT
TRBJ2-3,TRBV2,NA,TRBD1,15,CASRARQGSGDTQYF,TGTGCCAGCAGGGCACGACAGGGCTCAGGGGATACGCAGTATTTT
TRBJ2-7,TRBV4-1,NA,NA,16,CASSPYPADSLYEQYF,TGCGCCAGCAGCCCCTACCCGGCGGACTCTCTCTACGAGCAGTACTTC
TRBJ1-3,TRBV18,NA,TRBD1,18,CASSRRTGDLDGGNTIYF,TGTGCCAGCTCACGGCGGACAGGGGATTTGGATGGTGGAAACACCATATATTTT
TRBJ2-7,TRBV10-3,NA,TRBD1,14,CAIPNRGEDYEQYF,TGTGCCATCCCGAACAGGGGAGAGGATTACGAGCAGTACTTC
TRBJ2-1,TRBV9,NA,NA,14,CASSPRRAYNEQFF,TGTGCCAGCAGCCCACGTCGGGCCTACAATGAGCAGTTCTTC
TRBJ2-7,TRBV4-2,NA,TRBD2,14,CASSQDRTSVEQYF,TGTGCCAGCAGCCAAGATCGGACTAGTGTTGAGCAGTACTTC
TRBJ1-2,TRBV27,few,NA,12,CATQASNYGYTF,TGTGCCACCCAGGCTTCGAACTATGGCTACACCTTC
TRBJ1-2,TRBV28,NA,TRBD1,14,CASRTGTVPYGYTF,TGTGCCAGCAGAACCGGGACAGTCCCCTATGGCTACACCTTC
TRBJ2-7,TRBV29-1,once,NA,13,CSVIPTGSYEQYF,TGCAGCGTAATCCCGACAGGTTCCTACGAGCAGTACTTC
TRBJ2-2,TRBV6-1,NA,TRBD2,15,CASSSRTSGTGELFF,TGTGCCAGCAGTTCCCGGACTAGCGGTACCGGGGAGCTGTTTTTT
TRBJ2-7,TRBV5-1,NA,TRBD1,15,CASSLGGTGSYEQYF,TGCGCCAGCAGCTTGGGTGGGACAGGCTCCTACGAGCAGTACTTC